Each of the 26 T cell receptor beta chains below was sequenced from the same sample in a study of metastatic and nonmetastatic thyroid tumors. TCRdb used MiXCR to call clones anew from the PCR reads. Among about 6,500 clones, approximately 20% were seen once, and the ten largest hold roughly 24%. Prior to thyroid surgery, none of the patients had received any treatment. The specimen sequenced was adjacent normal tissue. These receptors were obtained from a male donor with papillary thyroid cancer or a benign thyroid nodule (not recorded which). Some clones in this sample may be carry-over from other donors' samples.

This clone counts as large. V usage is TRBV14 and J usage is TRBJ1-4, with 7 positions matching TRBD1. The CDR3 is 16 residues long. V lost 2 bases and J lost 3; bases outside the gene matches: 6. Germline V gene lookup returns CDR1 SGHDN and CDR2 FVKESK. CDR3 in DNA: TGTGCCAGCAGCCAACCAGGGGGAGGATCTAATGAAAAACTGTTTTTT. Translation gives CASSQPGGGSNEKLFF.

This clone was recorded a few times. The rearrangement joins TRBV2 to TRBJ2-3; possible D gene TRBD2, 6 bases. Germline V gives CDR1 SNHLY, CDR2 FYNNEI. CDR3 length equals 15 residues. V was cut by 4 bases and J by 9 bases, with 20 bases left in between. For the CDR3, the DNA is TGTGCCAGCAGTGGGGGGGAGGTCGCGCCCGGAACGCAGTATTTT. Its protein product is CASSGGEVAPGTQYF.

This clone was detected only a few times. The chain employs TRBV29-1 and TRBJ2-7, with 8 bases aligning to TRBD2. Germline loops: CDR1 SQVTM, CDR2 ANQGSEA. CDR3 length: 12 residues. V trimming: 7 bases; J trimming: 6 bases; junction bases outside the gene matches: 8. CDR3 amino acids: CSARGTRAEQYF. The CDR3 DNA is TGCAGCGCCCGGGGGACTAGAGCCGAGCAGTACTTC.

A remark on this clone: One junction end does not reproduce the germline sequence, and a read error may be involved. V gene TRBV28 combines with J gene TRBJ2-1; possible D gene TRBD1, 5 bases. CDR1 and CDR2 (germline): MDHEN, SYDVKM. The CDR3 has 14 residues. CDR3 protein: CARSSRTLADEQFF. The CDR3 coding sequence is TGTGCCAGAAGTTCTCGGACACTCGCCGATGAGCAGTTCTTC.

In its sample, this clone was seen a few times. CDR3 amino acids: CASIDEGRAEAFF. CDR3 coding DNA: TGTGCCAGCATCGACGAAGGGCGCGCTGAAGCTTTCTTT. V usage is TRBV27 and J usage is TRBJ1-1; D gene unclear. CDR1 and CDR2 from the germline V gene are MNHEY and SMNVEV (reference sequence). V lost 7 bases, J lost 6 bases, and 15 bases lay in between. The CDR3 consists of 13 residues.

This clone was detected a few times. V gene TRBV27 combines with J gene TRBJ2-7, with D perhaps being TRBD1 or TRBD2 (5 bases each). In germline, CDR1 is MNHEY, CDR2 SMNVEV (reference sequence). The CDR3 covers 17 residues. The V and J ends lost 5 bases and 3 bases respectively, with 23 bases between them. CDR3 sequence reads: CASSPKRDGLMDYEQYF. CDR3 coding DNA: TGTGCCAGCAGTCCCAAACGGGACGGCTTAATGGACTACGAGCAGTACTTC.

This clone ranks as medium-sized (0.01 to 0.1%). The CDR3 region is CASSSPTLGTEAFF. The CDR3 DNA reads TGTGCCAGCAGCTCCCCCACGTTGGGCACTGAAGCTTTCTTT. The rearrangement joins TRBV5-4 to TRBJ1-1; D gene unclear. Trimming took 3 bases from V and 4 from J, leaving 13 bases between them. The length of the CDR3 is 14 residues. Germline CDR1 SGHNT, CDR2 YYREEE (reference sequence).

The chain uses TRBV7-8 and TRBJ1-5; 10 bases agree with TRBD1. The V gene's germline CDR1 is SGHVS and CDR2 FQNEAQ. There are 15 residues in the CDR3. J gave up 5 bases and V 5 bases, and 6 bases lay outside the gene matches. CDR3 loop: CASSLMTGGDQPQHF. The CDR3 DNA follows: TGTGCCAGCAGCCTTATGACAGGGGGCGATCAGCCCCAGCATTTT.

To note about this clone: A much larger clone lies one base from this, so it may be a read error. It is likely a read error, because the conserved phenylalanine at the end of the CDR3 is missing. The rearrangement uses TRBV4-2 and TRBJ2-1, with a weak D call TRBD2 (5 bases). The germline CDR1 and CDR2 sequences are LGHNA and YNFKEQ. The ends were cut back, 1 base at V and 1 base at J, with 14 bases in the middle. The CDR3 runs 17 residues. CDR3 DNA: TGTGCCAGCAGCCAAGTTACGGGATCTTTTTCCTACAATGAGCAGTTCCTC. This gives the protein CASSQVTGSFSYNEQFL.

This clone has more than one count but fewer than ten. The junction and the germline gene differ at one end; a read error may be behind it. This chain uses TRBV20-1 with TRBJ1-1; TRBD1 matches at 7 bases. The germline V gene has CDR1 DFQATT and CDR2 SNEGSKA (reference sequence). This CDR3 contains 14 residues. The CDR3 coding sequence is TGCAGTGATAGCCCCCCGACAGGGAGGGCTGAAGCCTTCTTT. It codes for CSDSPPTGRAEAFF.

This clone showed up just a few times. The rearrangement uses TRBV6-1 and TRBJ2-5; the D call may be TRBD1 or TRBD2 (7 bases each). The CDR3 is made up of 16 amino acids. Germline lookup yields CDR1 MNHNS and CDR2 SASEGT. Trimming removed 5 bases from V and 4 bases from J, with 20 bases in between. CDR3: CASSFPTGEGRETQYF. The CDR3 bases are TGTGCCAGCAGTTTCCCTACAGGGGAGGGAAGAGAGACCCAGTACTTC.

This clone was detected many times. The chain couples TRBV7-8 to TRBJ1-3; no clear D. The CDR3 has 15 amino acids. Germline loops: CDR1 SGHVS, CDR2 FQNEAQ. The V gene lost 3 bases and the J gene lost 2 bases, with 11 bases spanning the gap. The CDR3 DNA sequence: TGTGCCAGCAGCTTCACCAGCCAGGCTGGAAACACCATATATTTT. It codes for CASSFTSQAGNTIYF.

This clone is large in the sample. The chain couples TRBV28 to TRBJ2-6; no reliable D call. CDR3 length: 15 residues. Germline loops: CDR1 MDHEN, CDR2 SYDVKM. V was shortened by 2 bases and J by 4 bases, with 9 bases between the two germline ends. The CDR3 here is CASSLPAGGANVLTF. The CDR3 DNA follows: TGTGCCAGCAGTTTACCGGCTGGCGGGGCCAACGTCCTGACTTTC.

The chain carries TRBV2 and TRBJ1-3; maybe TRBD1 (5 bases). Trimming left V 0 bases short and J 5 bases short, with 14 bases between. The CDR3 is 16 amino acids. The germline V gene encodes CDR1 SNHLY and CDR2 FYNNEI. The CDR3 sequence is CASSEAVTGPRNTIYF. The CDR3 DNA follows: TGTGCCAGCAGTGAAGCGGTAACAGGCCCTAGAAACACCATATATTTT.

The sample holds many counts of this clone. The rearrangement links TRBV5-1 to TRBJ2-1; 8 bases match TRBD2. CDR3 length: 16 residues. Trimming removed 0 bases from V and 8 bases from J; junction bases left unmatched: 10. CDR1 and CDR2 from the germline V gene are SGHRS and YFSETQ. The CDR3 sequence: CASSLAPGLDLYEQFF. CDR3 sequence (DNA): TGCGCCAGCAGCTTGGCCCCGGGACTAGATTTATATGAGCAGTTCTTC. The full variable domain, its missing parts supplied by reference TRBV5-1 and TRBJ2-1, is KAGVTQTPRYLIKTRGQQVTLSCSPISGHRSVSWYQQTPGQGLQFLFEYFSETQRNKGNFPGRFSGRQFSNSRSEMNVSTLELGDSALYLCASSLAPGLDLYEQFFGPGTRLTVL.

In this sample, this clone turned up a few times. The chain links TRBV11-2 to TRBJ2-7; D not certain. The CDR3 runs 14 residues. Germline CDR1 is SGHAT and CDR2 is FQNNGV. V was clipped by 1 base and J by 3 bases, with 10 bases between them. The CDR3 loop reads CASSLGGSLYEQYF. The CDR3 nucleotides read TGTGCCAGCAGCTTAGGCGGCTCGCTCTACGAGCAGTACTTC.

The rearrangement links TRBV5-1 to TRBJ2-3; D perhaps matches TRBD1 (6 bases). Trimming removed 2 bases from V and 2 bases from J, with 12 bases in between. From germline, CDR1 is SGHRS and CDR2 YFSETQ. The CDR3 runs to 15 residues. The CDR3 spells CASSFWTANTDTQYF. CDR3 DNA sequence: TGCGCCAGCAGCTTTTGGACAGCTAACACAGATACGCAGTATTTT.

The CDR3 reads CASSWTGDPYEQYV. CDR3 in DNA: TGTGCCAGCAGCTGGACAGGGGACCCCTACGAGCAGTACGTC. The chain has TRBV5-6 and TRBJ2-7; TRBD1 matches at 9 bases. V was clipped by 3 bases and J by 2 bases; unmatched bases: 3. The CDR3 loop spans 14 amino acids. In germline, CDR1 is SGHDT, CDR2 YYEEEE.

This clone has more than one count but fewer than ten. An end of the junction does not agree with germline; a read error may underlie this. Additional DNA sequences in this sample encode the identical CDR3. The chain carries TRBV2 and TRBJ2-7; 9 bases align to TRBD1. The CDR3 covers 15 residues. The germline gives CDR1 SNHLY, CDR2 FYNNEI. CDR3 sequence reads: CASSERPQGAGEQYF. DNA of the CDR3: TGTGCCAGTAGTGAACGACCACAGGGGGCCGGGGAGCAGTACTTC.

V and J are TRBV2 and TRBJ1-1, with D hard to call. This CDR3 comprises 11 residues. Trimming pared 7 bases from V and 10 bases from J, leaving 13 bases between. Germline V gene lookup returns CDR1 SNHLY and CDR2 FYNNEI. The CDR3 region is CASKEGLRAFF. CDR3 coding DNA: TGTGCCAGCAAAGAAGGACTAAGAGCTTTCTTT.

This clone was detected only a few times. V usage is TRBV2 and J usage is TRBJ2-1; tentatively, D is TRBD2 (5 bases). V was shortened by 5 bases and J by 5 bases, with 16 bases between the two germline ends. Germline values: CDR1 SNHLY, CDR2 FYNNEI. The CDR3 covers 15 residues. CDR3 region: CASSNQGNGNNEQFF. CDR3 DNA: TGTGCCAGCAGTAACCAAGGGAACGGGAACAATGAGCAGTTCTTC.

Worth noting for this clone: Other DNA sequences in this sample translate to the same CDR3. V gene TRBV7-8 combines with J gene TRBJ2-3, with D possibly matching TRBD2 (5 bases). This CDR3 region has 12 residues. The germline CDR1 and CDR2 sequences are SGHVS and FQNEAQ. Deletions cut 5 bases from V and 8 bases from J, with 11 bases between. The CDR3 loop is CASSARTGTQYF. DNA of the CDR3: TGTGCCAGCAGCGCGCGGACTGGTACGCAGTATTTT. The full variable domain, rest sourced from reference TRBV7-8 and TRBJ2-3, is GAGVSQSPRYKVAKRGQDVALRCDPISGHVSLFWYQQALGQGPEFLTYFQNEAQLDKSGLPSDRFFAERPEGSVSTLKIQRTQQEDSAVYLCASSARTGTQYFGPGTRLTVL.

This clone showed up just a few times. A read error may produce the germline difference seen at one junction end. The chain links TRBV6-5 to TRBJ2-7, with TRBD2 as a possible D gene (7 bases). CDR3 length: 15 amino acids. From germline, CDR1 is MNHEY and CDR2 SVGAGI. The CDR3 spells CACSYSPRGGVEQYF. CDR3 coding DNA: TGTGCCTGCAGTTACTCCCCGAGGGGGGGCGTCGAGCAGTACTTC.

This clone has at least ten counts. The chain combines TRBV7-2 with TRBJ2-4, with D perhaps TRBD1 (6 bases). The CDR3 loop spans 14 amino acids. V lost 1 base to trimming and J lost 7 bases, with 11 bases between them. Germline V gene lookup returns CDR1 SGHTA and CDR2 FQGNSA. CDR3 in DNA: TGTGCCAGCAGCTTAGATGGGACACCCAACATTCAGTACTTC. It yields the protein CASSLDGTPNIQYF.

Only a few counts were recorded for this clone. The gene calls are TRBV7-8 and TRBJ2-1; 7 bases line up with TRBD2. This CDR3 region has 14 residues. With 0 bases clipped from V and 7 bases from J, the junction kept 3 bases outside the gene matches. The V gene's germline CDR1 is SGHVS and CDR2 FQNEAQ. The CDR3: CASSLAGRLNEQFF. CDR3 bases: TGTGCCAGCAGCTTAGCCGGGAGGCTGAATGAGCAGTTCTTC.

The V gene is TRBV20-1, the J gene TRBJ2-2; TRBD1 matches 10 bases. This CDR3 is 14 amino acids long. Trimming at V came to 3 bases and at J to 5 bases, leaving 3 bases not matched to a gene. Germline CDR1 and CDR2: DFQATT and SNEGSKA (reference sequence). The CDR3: CSASSGQGTGELFF. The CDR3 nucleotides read TGCAGTGCTAGTTCGGGACAGGGGACCGGGGAGCTGTTTTTT.